The 3 T cell receptor beta chains below were found in one sample sequenced in a study of CD4 T cells in relation to SARS-CoV-2 and coronaviruses. Unexposed donor CD4+ T cells date from about 2011-2018, before the COVID-19 pandemic. After about 10 days of culture, CD4+ T cells were isolated. The repertoire was sequenced with immunoSEQ multiplex PCR; TCRdb's copy has only in-frame clones and lacks some. The sample holds some 20,000 clones, 65% to 80% seen once. Their specific antigens are unknown. The specimen sequenced was CD4+ T cells from PBMCs, cultured in vitro. These receptors came from a human donor in good health.

V usage is TRBV5-1 and J usage is TRBJ1-1; no firm D call. Germline CDR1 SGHRS, CDR2 YFSETQ. Trimming took 0 bases from V and 0 from J, leaving 9 bases between them. This CDR3 has 15 amino acids. The CDR3 DNA sequence: TGCGCCAGCAGCTTGGAAGGTGCTTTGAACACTGAAGCTTTCTTT. Its protein product is CASSLEGALNTEAFF.

This clone was seen a handful of times. The chain carries TRBV6-6 and TRBJ1-4; D may be TRBD1 (6 bases). The V and J ends lost 10 bases and 4 bases respectively, with 16 bases between them. The length of the CDR3 is 14 residues. Germline CDR1 MNHNY, CDR2 SVGAGI (reference sequence). The CDR3 loop is CATQGSNYNEKLFF. DNA for the CDR3: TGTGCCACCCAGGGGAGCAACTATAATGAAAAACTGTTTTTT.

J is TRBJ2-7 and V is TRBV6-5, with D tentatively TRBD2 (5 bases). The V gene's germline CDR1 is MNHEY and CDR2 SVGAGI. The CDR3 sequence is 13 residues long. Trimming cost V 8 bases and J 2 bases, with 13 bases left between them. The CDR3 DNA follows: TGTGCCAGCGGAGAGGGAGAGACCTACGAGCAGTACTTC. Its protein product is CASGEGETYEQYF.